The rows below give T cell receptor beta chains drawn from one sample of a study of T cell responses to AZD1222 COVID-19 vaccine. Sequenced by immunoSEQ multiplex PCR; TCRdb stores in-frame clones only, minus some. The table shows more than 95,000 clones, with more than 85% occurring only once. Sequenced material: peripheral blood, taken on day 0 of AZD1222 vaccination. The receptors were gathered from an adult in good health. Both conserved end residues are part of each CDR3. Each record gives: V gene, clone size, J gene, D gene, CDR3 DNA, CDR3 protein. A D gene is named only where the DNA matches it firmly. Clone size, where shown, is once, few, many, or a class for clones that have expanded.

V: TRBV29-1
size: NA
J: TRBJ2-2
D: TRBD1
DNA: TGCAGCGGGGACAGGGGGCAGGTCGGGGAGCTGTTTTTT
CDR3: CSGDRGQVGELFF

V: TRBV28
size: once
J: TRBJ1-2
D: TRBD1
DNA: TGTGCCAGCAGTTCCATTACCGAGACAGGGTGGAACTATGGCTACACCTTC
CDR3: CASSSITETGWNYGYTF

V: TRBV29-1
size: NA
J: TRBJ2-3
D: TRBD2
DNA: TGCAGCGTTAGCGGGGCTAGCACAGATACGCAGTATTTT
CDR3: CSVSGASTDTQYF

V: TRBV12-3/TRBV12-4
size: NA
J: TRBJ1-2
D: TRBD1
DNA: TGTGCCAGCAGTAAGACAGGGGGAGGCTACACCTTC
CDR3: CASSKTGGGYTF

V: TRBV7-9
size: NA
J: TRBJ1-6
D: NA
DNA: TGTGCCAGCTCATTTGTATTACAGGGACGGGGCTCCTATAATTCACCCCTCCACTTT
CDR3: CASSFVLQGRGSYNSPLHF

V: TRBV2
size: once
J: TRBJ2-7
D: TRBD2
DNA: TGTGCCAGCAGTGACGCGGGGTTAGCGGGATCCTACGAGCAGTACTTC
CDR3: CASSDAGLAGSYEQYF

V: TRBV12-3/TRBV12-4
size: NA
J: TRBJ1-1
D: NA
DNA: TGTGCCAGCCTATTAACAGTGAACACTGAAGCTTTCTTT
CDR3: CASLLTVNTEAFF

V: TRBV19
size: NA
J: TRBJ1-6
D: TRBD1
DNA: TGTGCCAGCACCTTCACAGGGGATAATTCACCCCTCCACTTT
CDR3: CASTFTGDNSPLHF

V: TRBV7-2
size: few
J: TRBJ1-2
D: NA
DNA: TGTGCCAGCAGCTTCCGGGGAGGAAACTATGGCTACACCTTC
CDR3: CASSFRGGNYGYTF

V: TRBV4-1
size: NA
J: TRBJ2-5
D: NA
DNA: TGCGCCAGCAGCCAAGTGGCGGCGGGGGCCGGGACCCAGTACTTC
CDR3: CASSQVAAGAGTQYF

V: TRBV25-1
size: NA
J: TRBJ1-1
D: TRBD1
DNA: TGTGCCAAAGAAGCAGGGGGGACCCCGAACACTGAAGCTTTCTTT
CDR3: CAKEAGGTPNTEAFF

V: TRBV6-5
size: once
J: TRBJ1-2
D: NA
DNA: TGTGCCAGCAGTCGCAGACCCGACGAGGGCTACACCTTC
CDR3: CASSRRPDEGYTF

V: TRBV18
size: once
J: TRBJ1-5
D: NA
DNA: TGTGCCAGCTCACCAGTCGGGGTAAGGGGTCAGCCCCAGCATTTT
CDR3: CASSPVGVRGQPQHF

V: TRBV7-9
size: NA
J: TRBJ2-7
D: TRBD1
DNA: TGTGCCAGCAGCTCCGGGACAGGGACCTACGAGCAGTACTTC
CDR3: CASSSGTGTYEQYF

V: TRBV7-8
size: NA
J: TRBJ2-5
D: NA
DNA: TGTGCCAGCAGCTTTGTCGGCAGGGACGAGACCCAGTACTTC
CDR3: CASSFVGRDETQYF

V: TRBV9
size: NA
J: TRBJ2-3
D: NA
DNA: TGTGCCAGCAGCGTTGGGACAGAGGGGGGCGAATTCACAGATACGCAGTATTTT
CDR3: CASSVGTEGGEFTDTQYF

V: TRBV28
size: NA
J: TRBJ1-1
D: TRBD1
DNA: TGTGCCAGCAGTCCCCACAGGGAAGGGGGCATCACTGAAGCTTTCTTT
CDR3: CASSPHREGGITEAFF

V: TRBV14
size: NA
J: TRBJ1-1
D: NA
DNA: TGTGCCAGCAGCCGGGGACAGAACACTGAAGCTTTCTTT
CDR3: CASSRGQNTEAFF

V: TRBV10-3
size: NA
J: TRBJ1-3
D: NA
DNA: TGTGCCATCAGTGAGGGTGCTGGAAACACCATATATTTT
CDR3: CAISEGAGNTIYF

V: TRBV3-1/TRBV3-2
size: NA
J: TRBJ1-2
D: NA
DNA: TGTGCCAGCAGCCAAGATGCAGGAGCCCACTATGGCTACACCTTC
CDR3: CASSQDAGAHYGYTF

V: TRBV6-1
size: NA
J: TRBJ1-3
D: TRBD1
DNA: TGTGCCAGCAGTGAAGCGCAGGGGGGCAGAAACACCATATATTTT
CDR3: CASSEAQGGRNTIYF

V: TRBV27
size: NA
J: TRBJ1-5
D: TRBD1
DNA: TGTGCCAGCAGCCCGGGACAGGGATATCGGCCCCAGCATTTT
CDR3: CASSPGQGYRPQHF

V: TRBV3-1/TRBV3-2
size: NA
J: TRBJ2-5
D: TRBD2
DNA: TGTGCCAGCACAAAAAGGGATAGCGGGGGTGAGACCCAGTACTTC
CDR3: CASTKRDSGGETQYF

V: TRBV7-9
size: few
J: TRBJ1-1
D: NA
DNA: TGTGCCAGCAGCTTGCTCGGGACAAAATCCGAAGCTTTCTTT
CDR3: CASSLLGTKSEAFF

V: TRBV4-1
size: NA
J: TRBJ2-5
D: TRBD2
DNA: TGCGCCAGCAGCCAAGTAACCAGCGGGGGACAAGAGACCCAGTACTTC
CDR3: CASSQVTSGGQETQYF

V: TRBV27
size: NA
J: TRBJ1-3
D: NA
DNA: TGTGCCAGCAGTTTTTCGGGGCAGGTTGGAAACACCATATATTTT
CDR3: CASSFSGQVGNTIYF